The 16 T cell receptor beta chains reported below all come from one sample, sequenced in a study of shared clonotypes between healthy human individuals. The table came from immunoSEQ multiplex PCR; TCRdb's copy has only in-frame clones and leaves some out. Of some 2,100,000 clones listed, 90% to 96% are singletons. The sample was naive CD4+ T cells sorted from blood. Subset in this sample: CD45RA+ positively selected. Receptor source: a man aged 18 to 30 in good health.

A single count supports this clone. This chain connects TRBV29-1 to TRBJ2-5; TRBD2 might be the D (6 bases). V lost 5 bases and J 2 bases, leaving 12 bases between the germline ends. CDR3 size: 13 residues. Germline CDR1 and CDR2: SQVTM and ANQGSEA. CDR3 coding DNA: TGCAGCGTTACGGGGGTAAGGCAAGAGACCCAGTACTTC. This encodes CSVTGVRQETQYF.

The chain employs TRBV5-1 and TRBJ2-2; D may be TRBD2 (7 bases). The V and J ends lost 2 bases and 4 bases respectively, with 15 bases between them. This CDR3 is built from 16 residues. In germline, CDR1 is SGHRS, CDR2 YFSETQ. In nucleotides, the CDR3 is TGCGCCAGCAGCTTAGGGGGGGCGCGTGGCACCGGGGAGCTGTTTTTT. It is translated as CASSLGGARGTGELFF.

This clone was detected only once. The chain has TRBV5-1 and TRBJ2-7; 10 positions agree with TRBD2. With V trimmed by 7 bases and J by 4 bases, 8 bases remained unmatched. This CDR3 is built from 14 residues. The V gene's germline CDR1 is SGHRS and CDR2 YFSETQ. The CDR3 reads CASGLAGAAYEQYF. CDR3 nucleotides: TGCGCCAGCGGGCTAGCGGGAGCAGCGTACGAGCAGTACTTC. Variable domain in full (rest from reference TRBV5-1 and TRBJ2-7): KAGVTQTPRYLIKTRGQQVTLSCSPISGHRSVSWYQQTPGQGLQFLFEYFSETQRNKGNFPGRFSGRQFSNSRSEMNVSTLELGDSALYLCASGLAGAAYEQYFGPGTRLTVT.

This chain links TRBV5-4 with TRBJ2-7; D unclear. Trimming removed 2 bases from V and 0 bases from J, with 6 bases in between. This CDR3 contains 13 residues. Germline CDR1 and CDR2: SGHNT and YYREEE (reference sequence). Written as DNA, the CDR3 is TGTGCCAGCAGCTTAGCTAGCTCCTACGAGCAGTACTTC. Protein product: CASSLASSYEQYF.

This CDR3 reads CASSLSGPSYSPLHF. In DNA, the CDR3 is TGCGCCAGCAGCTTAAGCGGGCCATCCTATTCACCCCTCCACTTT. The gene calls are TRBV5-1 and TRBJ1-6; unclear D gene. CDR1 is SGHRS, CDR2 YFSETQ, per germline. This CDR3 contains 15 residues. Trimming pared 2 bases from V and 8 bases from J, leaving 14 bases between.

The chain joins TRBV7-9 to TRBJ1-1; the D gene is possibly TRBD1 (5 bases). Trimming shortened V by 3 bases and J by 5 bases, and 10 bases separated the two germline ends. The CDR3 runs to 13 residues. Germline V lookup: CDR1 SEHNR, CDR2 FQNEAQ (reference sequence). The CDR3 bases are TGTGCCAGCAGCTTCGGGACGGAGACTGAAGCTTTCTTT. Translating gives CASSFGTETEAFF.

The chain joins TRBV7-2 to TRBJ1-2; TRBD1 matches at 12 bases. The CDR3 loop spans 15 amino acids. Germline CDR1 SGHTA, CDR2 FQGNSA. V gave up 5 bases and J gave up 6 bases; unmatched junction bases: 7. CDR3 residues: CASSRGQGAAHGYTF. As DNA, the CDR3 is TGTGCCAGCAGCAGGGGACAGGGGGCGGCTCATGGCTACACCTTC.

V gene TRBV30 combines with J gene TRBJ2-7; unclear D gene. The germline CDR1 and CDR2 sequences are GTSNPN and SVGIG (reference sequence). Trimming cost V 2 bases and J 3 bases, with 11 bases left between them. CDR3 length: 13 amino acids. CDR3 sequence reads: CAWSRPGLYEQYF. DNA for the CDR3: TGTGCCTGGAGTAGGCCTGGCCTCTACGAGCAGTACTTC.

V usage is TRBV7-9 and J usage is TRBJ2-7, with TRBD1 identical over 9 bases. J lost 3 bases, V lost 3 bases, and 9 bases had no gene match. From germline, CDR1 is SEHNR and CDR2 FQNEAQ (reference sequence). The CDR3 has 16 amino acids. The CDR3 reads CASSLDPGQGRYEQYF. CDR3 in DNA: TGTGCCAGCAGCTTGGATCCGGGACAGGGTCGCTACGAGCAGTACTTC.

The V and J genes are TRBV10-3 and TRBJ2-2; the match to TRBD2 covers 9 bases. V was clipped by 4 bases and J by 1 base; unmatched bases: 7. The germline V gene has CDR1 ENHRY and CDR2 SYGVKD. The CDR3 has 17 residues. CDR3 loop: CAISGRPLAGNTGELFF. The CDR3 nucleotides are TGTGCCATCAGTGGAAGACCACTAGCGGGGAACACCGGGGAGCTGTTTTTT.

The V call is TRBV10-1, the J call TRBJ2-7; a weak D match, TRBD1 (5 bases). This CDR3 contains 13 residues. The germline V gene has CDR1 WNHNN and CDR2 SYGVQD (reference sequence). The V end was cut by 3 bases, the J end by 3 bases, with 9 bases between. CDR3 sequence: CASSEQVGYEQYF. The CDR3 coding sequence is TGCGCCAGCAGTGAACAGGTGGGCTACGAGCAGTACTTC.

The J gene is TRBJ2-6, the V gene TRBV2; D unclear. The CDR3 contains 17 residues. Germline V gene data show CDR1 as SNHLY and CDR2 as FYNNEI. V was cut by 0 bases and J by 0 bases, with 9 bases left in between. DNA for the CDR3: TGTGCCAGCAGTGAAGCGCTTCGGGTCTCTGGGGCCAACGTCCTGACTTTC. As protein: CASSEALRVSGANVLTF.

The chain links TRBV6-6 to TRBJ1-5; TRBD1 aligns across 7 bases. Per germline, CDR1 MNHNY and CDR2 SVGAGI (reference sequence). The V gene end was trimmed by 6 bases and the J gene end by 7 bases; junction bases not matched to a gene: 6. This CDR3 has 13 amino acids. The CDR3 here is CASREQGNQPQHF. The CDR3 DNA is TGTGCCAGCAGGGAACAGGGGAACCAGCCCCAGCATTTT.

The chain is built from TRBV6-6 and TRBJ2-7; D ambiguous. Trimming stripped 2 bases from V and 2 bases from J, with 7 bases between. This CDR3 has 13 residues. From germline, CDR1 is MNHNY and CDR2 SVGAGI (reference sequence). The CDR3 spells CASSYTVTYEQYF. CDR3 nucleotides: TGTGCCAGCAGTTACACGGTTACCTACGAGCAGTACTTC.

This chain connects TRBV9 to TRBJ2-7; D is undetermined. The ends were cut back, 0 bases at V and 6 bases at J, with 10 bases in the middle. This CDR3 has 13 residues. Germline assignment: CDR1 SGDLS and CDR2 YYNGEE. This chain's CDR3 is CASSVGPPGEQYF. In DNA form, the CDR3 reads TGTGCCAGCAGCGTAGGACCTCCGGGCGAGCAGTACTTC.

The chain employs TRBV11-2 and TRBJ2-1; 12 nucleotides align to TRBD2. The CDR3 is 16 residues long. V gave up 6 bases and J gave up 5 bases; unmatched junction bases: 8. The germline CDR1 and CDR2 sequences are SGHAT and FQNNGV. This chain's CDR3 is CASRPLAGGLDNEQFF. Here the CDR3 DNA reads TGTGCCAGCAGACCTCTAGCGGGGGGGCTTGACAATGAGCAGTTCTTC.